This note documents a single TCR beta chain sequence. Its antigen remains undetermined. No much larger clone is present one base from it, and per-base qualities are unavailable. In the paper's terms, the time point label means: time of PML onset. The sample's treatment or condition label is to be understood as: on natalizumab therapy at sampling. Diagnosis of PML relied on clinical and MRI findings, with confirmation coming from detection of JC virus DNA in cerebrospinal fluid. PML in the natalizumab-treated patients developed after between roughly 16 and 60 months of natalizumab therapy. All listed patients had previously received interferon beta, and all PML patients were female. Blood samples at T3 were obtained at the time of PML onset. Ficoll-Hypaque density gradient centrifugation was used to isolate peripheral blood mononuclear cells. TRB CDR3 regions were amplified from genomic DNA with the immunoSEQ two-step multiplex PCR at survey-level depth. To estimate template counts and remove amplification bias, each PCR was spiked with synthetic inline TR CDR3 controls covering all V-J pairings. Reads went through processing to reduce amplification and sequencing bias, and quantification was done against synthetic TR CDR3 analogs. The paper's processing steps were these. Raw data were processed in ImmunoSEQ Analyzer, with out-of-frame sequences and CDR3s containing stop codons removed, and gene names were assigned according to IMGT nomenclature. Normalized Shannon entropy, defined as 1 minus Pielou's evenness, served as the summary measure of repertoire diversity. Two TRB sequences were counted as identical only if the two sequences had the same V gene, J gene and CDR3. Public PML clonotypes were CDR3s found in two or more PML-onset samples but not found earlier, in controls, or in public databases. CDR3 amino acid composition by position was analyzed with Skylign using the observed count method. The table was pulled from immuneACCESS by TCRdb, which kept in-frame rearrangements only. Such tables lose some clones; where checked, under half of the loss comes from unresolved V genes, and the rest has no known cause. The DNA was the basis for D and trimming; V, J and clone size are from that table. This sample has approximately 35,000 clones in its table, and more than 75% of those were observed once. Clones ranked in the top ten supply less than 3.5% of the sample.

These data are taken from a study of multiple sclerosis patients with progressive multifocal leukoencephalopathy (dated by TCRdb to about 2019). About the full investigation: Peripheral T and B cells were examined in MS patients who developed PML (4 under natalizumab, 1 after alemtuzumab) and in treated patients who did not develop PML. Two patients on natalizumab who later developed PML were tracked over time from before therapy, through 6 and 12 months, up to PML onset. The goal was to find JC virus-specific or public T-cell expansions that arose at the time of PML onset. What the authors observed across the whole study: Although TRB clones above 0.5% frequency turned up only in PML patients, the clones expanded at PML onset were already present before and during natalizumab therapy. Most PML patients had lower normalized Shannon entropy, suggesting less diverse TRB repertoires, while values in the natalizumab-treated controls sat near 1. When PML developed, no shared TRBV or TRBJ gene usage and no preferred TRBV-TRBJ pairings were found. Given the small, descriptive cohort, it remained unclear whether the study findings reflect JC virus infection or general immunocompromise. Only peripheral blood was analyzed, although cerebrospinal fluid or brain lymphocytes might be more informative for natalizumab-associated PML.

V and J are truncated by 1 base and 5 bases respectively, leaving an intervening sequence of 6 bases. There are 14 amino acids in the CDR3, from cysteine to phenylalanine inclusive. Only CDR3 DNA is held: 42 bases, read in frame from base 1. Based on the germline V gene, the CDR1 and CDR2 sequences are SGHTA and FQGNSA. The specimen was PBMCs, collected from a patient treated with natalizumab. This receptor was identified in a human donor with progressive multifocal leukoencephalopathy. The chain couples TRBV7-2 to TRBJ1-6; TRBD1 is a weak D gene call, 6 bases matching. The CDR3 region: CASSLGTDNSPLHF. The sequenced DNA: TGTGCCAGCAGCTTAGGGACAGATAATTCACCCCTCCACTTT.